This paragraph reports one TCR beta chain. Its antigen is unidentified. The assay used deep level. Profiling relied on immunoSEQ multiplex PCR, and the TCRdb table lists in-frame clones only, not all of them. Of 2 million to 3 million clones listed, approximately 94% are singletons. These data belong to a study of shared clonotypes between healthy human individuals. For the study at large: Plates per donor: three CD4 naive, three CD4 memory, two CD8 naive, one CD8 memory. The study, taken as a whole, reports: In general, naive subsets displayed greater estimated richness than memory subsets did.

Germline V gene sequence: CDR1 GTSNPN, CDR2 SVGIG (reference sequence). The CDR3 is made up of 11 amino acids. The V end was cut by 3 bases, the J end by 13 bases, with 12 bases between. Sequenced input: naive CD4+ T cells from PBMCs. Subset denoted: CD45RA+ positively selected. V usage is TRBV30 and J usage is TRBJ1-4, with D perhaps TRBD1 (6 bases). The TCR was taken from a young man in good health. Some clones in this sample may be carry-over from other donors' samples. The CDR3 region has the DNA TGTGCCTGGAGCCACAGGGAGTTACTGTTTTTT. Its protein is CAWSHRELLFF. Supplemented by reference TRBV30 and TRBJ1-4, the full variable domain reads SQTIHQWPATLVQPVGSPLSLECTVEGTSNPNLYWYRQAAGRGLQLLFYSVGIGQISSEVPQNLSASRPQDRQFILSSKKLLLSDSGFYLCAWSHRELLFFGSGTQLSVL.